The entry below describes one T cell receptor beta chain. This table comes from immunoSEQ multiplex PCR, and its TCRdb copy is limited to in-frame clones, with some not included. The repertoire has under 300,000 clones, about 88% of them found once; the top ten carry 3.6%. V was pared by 1 base and J by 7 bases, with 19 bases between. Per germline, CDR1 MNHEY and CDR2 SVGEGT. The CDR3 has 16 amino acids. This sample stems from a study of blood T cell repertoires in COVID-19. Study at large: Specimens from acute and convalescent COVID-19 originated in the United States, Italy and Spain. PBMCs, B-cell-depleted T cells, or T cells were the source of the cDNA or gDNA that made up the material.

The chain couples TRBV6-2 or TRBV6-3 to TRBJ1-2; D is perhaps TRBD1 (6 bases). The receptor was derived from a man younger than 35 with active or convalescent COVID-19. Material: peripheral blood. The CDR3 DNA is TGTGCCAGCAGTTACTTTCAGGGGCTGCTTTCGCGTGGCTACACCTTC. Its translation is CASSYFQGLLSRGYTF.